Listed here is a single T cell receptor beta chain. This specimen belongs to a study of blood T cell repertoires in COVID-19. Turning to the study itself: T cells, B-cell-depleted T cells, or PBMCs supplied cDNA or gDNA.

Trimming removed 7 bases from V and 11 bases from J; junction bases left unmatched: 11. The CDR3 sequence is 13 residues long. Generated by immunoSEQ multiplex PCR, the TCRdb table keeps only in-frame clones and is missing some. The table has just over 300,000 clones, 87% seen once. Input material: peripheral blood. The chain links TRBV12-3 or TRBV12-4 to TRBJ2-1; TRBD2 aligns across 7 bases. The source of this sequence is a man aged 18 to 30 with active or convalescent COVID-19. The CDR3 DNA reads TGTGCCAGCACCCAAGTGGCTAGCGGCCAGCAGTTCTTC. Translating it yields CASTQVASGQQFF.